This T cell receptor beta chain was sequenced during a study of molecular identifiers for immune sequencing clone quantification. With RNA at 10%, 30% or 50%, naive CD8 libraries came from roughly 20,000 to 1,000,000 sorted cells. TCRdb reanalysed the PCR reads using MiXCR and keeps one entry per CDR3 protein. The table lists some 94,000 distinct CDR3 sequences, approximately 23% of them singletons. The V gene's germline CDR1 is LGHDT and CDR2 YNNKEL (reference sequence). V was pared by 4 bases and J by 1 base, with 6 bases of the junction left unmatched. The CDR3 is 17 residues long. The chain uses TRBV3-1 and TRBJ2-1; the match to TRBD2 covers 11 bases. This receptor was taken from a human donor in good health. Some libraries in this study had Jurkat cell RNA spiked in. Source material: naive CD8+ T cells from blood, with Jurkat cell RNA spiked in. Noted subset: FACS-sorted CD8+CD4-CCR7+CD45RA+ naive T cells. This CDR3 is CASSRGSGRGSYNEQFF. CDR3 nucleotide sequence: TGTGCCAGCAGCCGGGGTAGCGGGAGGGGTTCCTACAATGAGCAGTTCTTC.